Shown below are 15 T cell receptor beta chains from a single sample sequenced in a study of T-cell memory formation after mild COVID-19. One entry per CDR3 protein results from TCRdb running MiXCR on the 5' RACE reads. The profile covers hundreds of thousands of distinct CDR3 sequences, with 15% to 20% appearing a single time and approximately 8.1% taken by the ten largest. The source material was PBMCs or a T cell subset sorted from them (not recorded which). The receptors derive from an adult woman who had mild COVID-19 (a few samples of this study predate the infection). Cell type and time point are not known.

This chain joins TRBV6-2 or TRBV6-3 and TRBJ2-4; 10 nucleotides line up with TRBD2. Germline CDR1 MNHEY, CDR2 SVGEGT. V was clipped by 2 bases and J by 5 bases; unmatched bases: 9. The CDR3 loop spans 17 amino acids. In DNA, the CDR3 is TGTGCCAGCAGTTACACAACGGGACTAGCGCACGAAAACATTCAGTACTTC. Amino acid sequence: CASSYTTGLAHENIQYF.

V usage is TRBV6-1 and J usage is TRBJ2-7, with D perhaps TRBD1 or TRBD2 (6 bases each). The CDR3 sequence is 15 residues long. The germline V gene encodes CDR1 MNHNS and CDR2 SASEGT. V was clipped by 2 bases and J by 6 bases, with 17 bases between them. DNA for the CDR3: TGTGCCAGCAGTGAATGGGGGGCTGCTATTGCCGAGCAGTACTTC. Amino acid sequence: CASSEWGAAIAEQYF.

The genes are TRBV5-6 and TRBJ2-1; a possible D gene is TRBD2 (5 bases). V was cut by 4 bases and J by 3 bases, with 14 bases left in between. The CDR3 spans 15 residues. The germline CDR1 and CDR2 sequences are SGHDT and YYEEEE. CDR3 in DNA: TGTGCCAGCAGCCCCGGACTGAATGACTACAATGAGCAGTTCTTC. Protein product: CASSPGLNDYNEQFF.

The V gene is TRBV20-1, the J gene TRBJ2-3; TRBD1 or TRBD2 may be the D gene (6 bases each). The germline V and J ends were trimmed by 8 bases and 1 base, with 13 bases remaining between them. Germline values: CDR1 DFQATT, CDR2 SNEGSKA (reference sequence). The CDR3 totals 13 residues. The CDR3 loop is CSSMRGGTDTQYF. Here the CDR3 DNA reads TGCAGTTCGATGAGGGGGGGCACAGATACGCAGTATTTT.

The sample holds many counts of this clonotype. Compared with germline, one end of the junction differs, possibly owing to a read error. The rearrangement joins TRBV7-7 to TRBJ2-5, with D unclear. This CDR3 has 14 amino acids. The germline CDR1 and CDR2 sequences are SSHAT and FNYEAQ (reference sequence). CDR3 nucleotides: TGTGCTAGCAGCTTAGATATTACCACGGAGACCCAGTACTTC. Residues: CASSLDITTETQYF.

This clonotype was observed a few times. The chain has TRBV6-2 or TRBV6-3 and TRBJ2-7; the match to TRBD1 covers 8 bases. Trimming cost V 6 bases and J 1 base; bases outside gene matches: 8. The CDR3 is 15 residues long. Looked up from germline, CDR1 is MNHEY and CDR2 is SVGEGT. This chain's CDR3 is CASRTIGQGSYEQYF. The DNA of the CDR3 is TGTGCCAGCAGGACCATCGGACAGGGATCCTACGAGCAGTACTTC.

This clonotype turned up a few times. J is TRBJ2-2 and V is TRBV19; D call uncertain. The V gene lost 7 bases and the J gene lost 5 bases, with 5 bases spanning the gap. The CDR3 has 11 residues. Germline values: CDR1 LNHDA, CDR2 SQIVND (reference sequence). This CDR3 reads CASTITGELFF. The DNA for the CDR3 is TGTGCCAGTACCATAACCGGGGAGCTGTTTTTT.

This clonotype was observed a few times. The chain carries TRBV10-3 and TRBJ2-7; TRBD1 is a possible D gene (5 bases). V gave up 5 bases and J gave up 2 bases, with 7 bases separating them. The CDR3 is 12 amino acids. Germline V lookup: CDR1 ENHRY, CDR2 SYGVKD. CDR3 loop: CAISLDTYEQYF. As DNA, the CDR3 is TGTGCCATCAGTCTGGACACCTACGAGCAGTACTTC.

The chain employs TRBV7-9 and TRBJ2-1; D is ambiguous. The V gene lost 1 base and the J gene lost 10 bases, with 14 bases spanning the gap. This CDR3 spans 14 amino acids. CDR1 and CDR2 (germline): SEHNR, FQNEAQ (reference sequence). The CDR3 reads CASSLVLPDSEQFF. The CDR3 DNA follows: TGTGCCAGCAGCTTAGTTCTGCCGGATTCCGAGCAGTTCTTC.

The rearrangement uses TRBV5-1 and TRBJ1-2; 7 bases align to TRBD1. CDR3 length: 16 amino acids. CDR1 SGHRS and CDR2 YFSETQ come from the germline V gene. After removal of 5 bases from V and 0 bases from J, the junction contained 10 bases not matched to a gene. The CDR3 region has the DNA TGCGCCAGCAGGGAAAATTGGGACAGATCTAACTATGGCTACACCTTC. This codes for CASRENWDRSNYGYTF.

This clonotype was detected a few times. The V and J genes are TRBV3-1 and TRBJ1-1; D is perhaps TRBD1 (6 bases). The CDR3 is 13 residues long. Germline V gene data show CDR1 as LGHDT and CDR2 as YNNKEL (reference sequence). The ends were cut back, 2 bases at V and 4 bases at J, with 8 bases in the middle. The CDR3 bases are TGTGCCAGCAGCCAAACAGGGCGCACTGAAGCTTTCTTT. This translates into CASSQTGRTEAFF.

The CDR3, as DNA: TGCGCCAGCAGCGTCGGGACTAGCGGGGGGCAAGAGACCCAGTACTTC. This translates into CASSVGTSGGQETQYF. V is TRBV5-1 and J is TRBJ2-5; 15 bases are a match to TRBD2. With 4 bases clipped from V and 2 bases from J, the junction kept 3 bases outside the gene matches. CDR1 SGHRS and CDR2 YFSETQ come from the germline V gene. The length of the CDR3 is 16 residues.

This clonotype was counted between two and nine times. V gene TRBV30 combines with J gene TRBJ2-3; 9 bases line up with TRBD1. J gave up 2 bases and V 3 bases, and 6 bases lay outside the gene matches. Germline-derived CDR1 and CDR2 are GTSNPN and SVGIG (reference sequence). This CDR3 comprises 15 residues. The CDR3 reads CAWSAGTGNTDTQYF. The CDR3 DNA is TGTGCCTGGAGCGCCGGGACAGGGAACACAGATACGCAGTATTTT.

The chain recombines TRBV12-3 or TRBV12-4 with TRBJ1-1; D is unclear. V lost 6 bases, J lost 4 bases, and 9 bases lay in between. The CDR3 loop spans 12 amino acids. The DNA of the CDR3 is TGTGCCAGCAGAGAAGGGAGCACTGAAGCTTTCTTT. It translates to CASREGSTEAFF.

This clonotype was seen only a few times. The chain employs TRBV7-9 and TRBJ2-3; TRBD2 aligns across 10 bases. This CDR3 has 17 residues. CDR1 is SEHNR, CDR2 FQNEAQ, per germline (reference sequence). V lost 7 bases, J lost 4 bases, and 14 bases stayed unmatched. The CDR3 DNA reads TGTGCCAGCACCCCTTGGCCAGCTAGCGGGAGTGCAGATACGCAGTATTTT. This sequence encodes CASTPWPASGSADTQYF.